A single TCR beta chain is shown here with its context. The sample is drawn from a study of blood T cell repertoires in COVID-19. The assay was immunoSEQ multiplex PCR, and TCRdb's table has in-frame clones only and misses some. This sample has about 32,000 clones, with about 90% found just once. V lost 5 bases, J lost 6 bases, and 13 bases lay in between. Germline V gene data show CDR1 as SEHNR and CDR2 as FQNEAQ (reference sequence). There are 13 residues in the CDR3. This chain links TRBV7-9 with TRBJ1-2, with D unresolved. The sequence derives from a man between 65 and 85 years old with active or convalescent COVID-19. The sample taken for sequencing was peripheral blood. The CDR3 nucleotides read TGTGCCAGCAGCCCGAGGGAGCGGGATGGCTACACCTTC. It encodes CASSPRERDGYTF.